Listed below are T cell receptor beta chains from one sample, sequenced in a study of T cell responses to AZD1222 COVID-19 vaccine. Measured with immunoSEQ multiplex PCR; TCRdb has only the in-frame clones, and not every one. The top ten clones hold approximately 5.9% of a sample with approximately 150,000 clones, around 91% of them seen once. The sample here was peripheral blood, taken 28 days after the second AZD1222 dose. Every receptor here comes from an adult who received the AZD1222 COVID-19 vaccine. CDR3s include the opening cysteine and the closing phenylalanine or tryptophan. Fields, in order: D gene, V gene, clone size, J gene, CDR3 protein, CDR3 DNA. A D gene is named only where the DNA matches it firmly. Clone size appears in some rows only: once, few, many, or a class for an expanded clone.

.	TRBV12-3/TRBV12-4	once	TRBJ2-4	CASSLQDGNIQYF	TGTGCCAGCAGTTTACAGGACGGTAACATTCAGTACTTC
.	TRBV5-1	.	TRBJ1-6	CASNNGTTNSPLHF	TGCGCCAGCAATAATGGGACAACTAATTCACCCCTCCACTTT
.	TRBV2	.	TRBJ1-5	CASSGSNSNQPQHF	TGTGCCAGCAGTGGTTCGAATAGCAATCAGCCCCAGCATTTT
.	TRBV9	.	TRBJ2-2	CASSAALGTGELFF	TGTGCCAGCAGCGCTGCTTTGGGGACCGGGGAGCTGTTTTTT
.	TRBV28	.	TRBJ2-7	CASSTPYEQYF	TGTGCCAGCAGTACACCCTACGAGCAGTACTTC
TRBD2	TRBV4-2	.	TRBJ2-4	CASSQAQNLAGRAKNIQYF	TGTGCCAGCAGCCAAGCCCAGAACCTAGCGGGGAGAGCCAAAAACATTCAGTACTTC
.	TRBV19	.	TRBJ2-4	CASTKTGGKNIQYF	TGTGCCAGTACCAAAACTGGCGGCAAAAACATTCAGTACTTC
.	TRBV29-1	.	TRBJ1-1	CSVESPINTEAFF	TGCAGCGTTGAAAGTCCTATTAACACTGAAGCTTTCTTT
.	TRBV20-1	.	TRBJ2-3	CSARGTTTYF	TGCAGTGCTAGAGGGACAACAACGTATTTT
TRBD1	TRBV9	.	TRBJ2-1	CASSVGTGGPYNEQFF	TGTGCCAGCAGCGTAGGGACAGGGGGCCCCTACAATGAGCAGTTCTTC
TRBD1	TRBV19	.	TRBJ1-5	CASSIDQDDRGGGNQPQHF	TGTGCCAGTAGTATAGACCAAGATGACAGGGGTGGCGGCAATCAGCCCCAGCATTTT
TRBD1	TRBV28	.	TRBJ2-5	CASSTTGGEQETQYF	TGTGCCAGCAGTACCACAGGGGGCGAACAAGAGACCCAGTACTTC
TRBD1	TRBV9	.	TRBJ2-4	CASSVVPGTENIQYF	TGTGCCAGCAGCGTAGTCCCCGGGACAGAAAACATTCAGTACTTC
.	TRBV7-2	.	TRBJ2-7	CASSNMGPGREQYF	TGTGCCAGCAGTAATATGGGACCTGGTCGAGAGCAGTACTTC
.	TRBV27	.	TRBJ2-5	CASSLRTEGQETQYF	TGTGCCAGCAGTTTACGAACAGAGGGCCAAGAGACCCAGTACTTC
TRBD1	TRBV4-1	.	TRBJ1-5	CASSQRTGGWNQPQHF	TGCGCCAGCAGCCAACGGACAGGGGGGTGGAATCAGCCCCAGCATTTT
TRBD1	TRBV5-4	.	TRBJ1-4	CASSPGQRREKLFF	TGTGCCAGCAGCCCGGGACAGAGGCGTGAAAAACTGTTTTTT
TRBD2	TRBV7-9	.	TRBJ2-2	CASSFLAGYTGELFF	TGTGCCAGCAGCTTTTTAGCGGGGTACACCGGGGAGCTGTTTTTT
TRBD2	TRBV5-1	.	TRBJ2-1	CASSTGLAGINEQFF	TGCGCCAGCAGCACGGGACTAGCGGGAATCAATGAGCAGTTCTTC
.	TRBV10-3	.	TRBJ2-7	CAISDSTSWEQYF	TGTGCCATCAGTGACTCGACGAGTTGGGAGCAGTACTTC
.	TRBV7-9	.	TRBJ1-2	CASRRSGGIERYGYTF	TGTGCCAGCAGGCGATCGGGAGGCATCGAGCGATATGGCTACACCTTC
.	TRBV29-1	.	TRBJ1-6	CSVQSGPWANSPLHF	TGCAGCGTTCAATCGGGCCCCTGGGCGAATTCACCCCTCCACTTT
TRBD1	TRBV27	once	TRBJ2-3	CASSLRQGDTQYF	TGTGCCAGCAGTTTAAGACAGGGAGATACGCAGTATTTT
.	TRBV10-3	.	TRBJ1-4	CAISAETGWDEKLFF	TGTGCCATCAGTGCAGAGACAGGATGGGATGAAAAACTGTTTTTT
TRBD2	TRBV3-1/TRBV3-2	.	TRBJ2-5	CASSQDLQRGVGTQYF	TGTGCCAGCAGCCAAGATCTGCAACGGGGGGTCGGGACCCAGTACTTC
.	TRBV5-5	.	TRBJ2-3	CASSLGGRAPDTQYF	TGTGCCAGCAGCTTGGGGGGCCGGGCCCCAGATACGCAGTATTTT
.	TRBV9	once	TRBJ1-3	CASSVSVGTIYF	TGTGCCAGCAGCGTGTCCGTTGGCACCATATATTTT
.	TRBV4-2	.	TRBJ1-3	CASSQDTRGNTIYF	TGTGCCAGCAGCCAAGATACGAGGGGAAACACCATATATTTT
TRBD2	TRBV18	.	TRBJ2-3	CASSPVPAGGITDTQYF	TGTGCCAGCTCACCGGTCCCTGCGGGGGGGATCACAGATACGCAGTATTTT
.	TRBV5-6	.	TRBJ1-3	CASSLLEFSGNTIYF	TGTGCCAGCAGCTTGTTGGAGTTCTCTGGAAACACCATATATTTT
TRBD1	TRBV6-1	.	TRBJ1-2	CASSETDRVHYGYTF	TGTGCCAGCAGTGAAACGGACAGGGTGCACTATGGCTACACCTTC
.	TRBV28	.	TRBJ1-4	CASSLQFAEKLFF	TGTGCCAGCAGTCTCCAGTTTGCTGAAAAACTGTTTTTT
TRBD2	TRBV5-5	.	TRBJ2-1	CASSVWLSLSGGAREQFF	TGTGCCAGCAGCGTCTGGTTATCCCTGAGCGGGGGGGCGCGTGAGCAGTTCTTC
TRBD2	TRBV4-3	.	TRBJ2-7	CASSPTIEAGGPFEQYF	TGCGCCAGCAGCCCAACAATAGAAGCGGGAGGGCCGTTCGAGCAGTACTTC
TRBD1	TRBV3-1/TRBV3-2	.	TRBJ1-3	CASSQKTGGNTIYF	TGTGCCAGCAGCCAAAAGACAGGGGGAAACACCATATATTTT
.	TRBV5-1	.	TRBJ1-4	CASSLDGRGYEKLFF	TGCGCCAGCAGCTTGGACGGACGTGGGTATGAAAAACTGTTTTTT
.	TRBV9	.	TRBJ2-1	CASSQRQAGVRGNEQFF	TGTGCCAGCAGCCAGCGACAGGCGGGAGTCCGGGGCAATGAGCAGTTCTTC
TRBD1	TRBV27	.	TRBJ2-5	CASKRQGGETQYF	TGTGCCAGCAAGCGACAGGGTGGGGAGACCCAGTACTTC
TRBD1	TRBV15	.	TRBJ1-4	CATAKDRDSNEKLFF	TGTGCCACTGCTAAAGACCGGGACAGTAATGAAAAACTGTTTTTT
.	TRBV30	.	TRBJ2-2	CAWRGDRHLNTGELFF	TGTGCCTGGAGGGGGGACCGACACCTGAACACCGGGGAGCTGTTTTTT
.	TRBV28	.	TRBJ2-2	CASSLQRRKAGELFF	TGTGCCAGCAGCCTTCAACGGCGAAAGGCCGGGGAGCTGTTTTTT
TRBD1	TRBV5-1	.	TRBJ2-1	CASSLSTTGNSDEQFF	TGCGCCAGCAGCTTGTCCACGACAGGGAATTCGGATGAGCAGTTCTTC
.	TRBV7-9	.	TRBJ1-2	CASSPISAGLARGYTF	TGTGCCAGCAGCCCCATCTCTGCAGGGCTAGCGAGGGGCTACACCTTC
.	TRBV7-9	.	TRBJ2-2	CASSTYTGELFF	TGTGCCAGCAGCACTTACACCGGGGAGCTGTTTTTT
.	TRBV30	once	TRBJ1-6	CAFPPAGLNSPLHF	TGTGCCTTCCCCCCCGCGGGTTTGAATTCACCCCTCCACTTT
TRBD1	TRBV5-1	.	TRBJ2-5	CASSPRDRGFRQETQYF	TGCGCCAGCAGCCCACGGGACAGGGGGTTTCGGCAAGAGACCCAGTACTTC
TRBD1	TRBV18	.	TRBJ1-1	CASSPGQGASTEAFF	TGTGCCAGCTCACCAGGACAGGGGGCGAGCACTGAAGCTTTCTTT
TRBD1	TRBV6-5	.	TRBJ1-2	CASTTGQVHGYTF	TGTGCCAGCACCACGGGACAGGTTCATGGCTACACCTTC
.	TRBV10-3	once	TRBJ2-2	CAIGTGANTGELFF	TGTGCCATCGGGACGGGCGCGAACACCGGGGAGCTGTTTTTT
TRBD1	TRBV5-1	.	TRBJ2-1	CASSLQGLSYNEQFF	TGCGCCAGCAGCTTACAGGGGTTGTCCTACAATGAGCAGTTCTTC
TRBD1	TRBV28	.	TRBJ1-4	CASRSTGTANEKLFF	TGTGCCAGCAGGTCGACAGGGACGGCTAATGAAAAACTGTTTTTT
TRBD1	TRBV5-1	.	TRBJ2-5	CASSFQGQQETQYF	TGCGCCAGCAGCTTCCAGGGACAGCAAGAGACCCAGTACTTC
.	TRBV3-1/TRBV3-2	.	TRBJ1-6	CASSQVVSPLHF	TGTGCCAGCAGCCAAGTGGTATCACCCCTCCACTTT
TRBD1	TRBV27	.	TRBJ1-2	CASSMGDRDRGGYTF	TGTGCCAGCAGTATGGGAGATCGGGACAGAGGTGGCTACACCTTC